The 14 T cell receptor beta chains below come from one sample, sequenced in a study of T cell responses to AZD1222 COVID-19 vaccine. Only in-frame clones appear in the TCRdb table, and some are missing; sequencing was by immunoSEQ multiplex PCR. The sample carries roughly 120,000 clones, approximately 94% recorded once. The source was peripheral blood, collected 28 days after the second AZD1222 dose. The receptors originated from an adult who received the AZD1222 COVID-19 vaccine.

The rearrangement joins TRBV27 to TRBJ1-1, with 10 positions matching TRBD1. The CDR3 contains 16 residues. From germline, CDR1 is MNHEY and CDR2 SMNVEV (reference sequence). V trimming: 5 bases; J trimming: 6 bases; junction bases outside the gene matches: 12. The CDR3 bases are TGTGCCAGCAGTCAGCCCAGACAGGGGGCTTGGGCTGAAGCTTTCTTT. This codes for CASSQPRQGAWAEAFF.

The chain has TRBV6-5 and TRBJ1-2, with unresolved D. Trimming cost V 4 bases and J 8 bases, with 11 bases left between them. The CDR3 contains 12 residues. In germline, CDR1 is MNHEY, CDR2 SVGAGI. The CDR3 DNA follows: TGTGCCAGCAGTTCGTTAAGGGTCGGCTACACCTTC. The encoded protein is CASSSLRVGYTF.

V usage is TRBV6-6 and J usage is TRBJ1-5; 8 bases are a match to TRBD1. Per germline, CDR1 MNHNY and CDR2 SVGAGI (reference sequence). J was trimmed by 3 bases and V by 6 bases; bases with no gene match: 7. The CDR3 is made up of 15 amino acids. CDR3 region: CASSPPGQANQPQHF. Here the CDR3 DNA reads TGTGCCAGCAGCCCCCCGGGACAGGCCAATCAGCCCCAGCATTTT.

This clone was detected once. The chain links TRBV6-5 to TRBJ1-5; D unclear. Per germline, CDR1 MNHEY and CDR2 SVGAGI. There are 13 residues in the CDR3. Trimming took off 4 bases at V and 1 base at J, with 5 bases between the two ends. The CDR3 region is CASSFLSNQPQHF. In DNA, the CDR3 is TGTGCCAGCAGTTTTCTGAGCAATCAGCCCCAGCATTTT.

The CDR3, as DNA: TGCGCCAGCAGCCAAGATCGACAGGGGGGCTATGGCTACACCTTC. Its translation: CASSQDRQGGYGYTF. V and J are TRBV4-3 and TRBJ1-2, with 9 bases that match TRBD1. CDR1 is LGHNA and CDR2 is YSLEER in the germline V gene. The CDR3 runs to 15 residues. J lost 4 bases, V lost 0 bases, and 3 bases had no gene match.

The chain uses TRBV7-2 and TRBJ2-1; tentatively, D is TRBD1 (5 bases). Germline CDR1 reads SGHTA; CDR2 reads FQGNSA. This CDR3 has 12 residues. Trimming removed 1 base from V and 7 bases from J, with 5 bases in between. The CDR3, as DNA: TGTGCCAGCAGCTTAGAGGGGAATGAGCAGTTCTTC. Protein: CASSLEGNEQFF.

The CDR3 DNA follows: TGTGCTAGTGGTTTGGAGGGGTGGGATAATCAGCCCCAGCATTTT. It yields the protein CASGLEGWDNQPQHF. This sequence joins TRBV12-5 and TRBJ1-5, with D perhaps matching TRBD1 (5 bases). Germline lookup yields CDR1 LGHNT and CDR2 FRNRAP. Trimming left V 1 base short and J 4 bases short, with 11 bases between. CDR3 size: 15 residues. The entire variable domain, with the rest obtained from reference TRBV12-5 and TRBJ1-5, is as follows: DARVTQTPRHKVTEMGQEVTMRCQPILGHNTVFWYRQTMMQGLELLAYFRNRAPLDDSGMPKDRFSAEMPDATLATLKIQPSEPRDSAVYFCASGLEGWDNQPQHFGDGTRLSIL.

The rearrangement uses TRBV5-4 and TRBJ2-1; 16 bases fit TRBD2. With 4 bases clipped from V and 0 bases from J, the junction kept 4 bases outside the gene matches. The CDR3 has 18 residues. Germline V gives CDR1 SGHNT, CDR2 YYREEE (reference sequence). CDR3 coding DNA: TGTGCCAGCAGCACGGGACTAGCGGGAGGGTTCTCCTACAATGAGCAGTTCTTC. Translating gives CASSTGLAGGFSYNEQFF.

V gene TRBV7-2 combines with J gene TRBJ1-4, with 8 bases aligning to TRBD1. V lost 5 bases and J lost 8; bases outside the gene matches: 10. This CDR3 region has 15 residues. Looked up from germline, CDR1 is SGHTA and CDR2 is FQGNSA. CDR3 region: CASSPNDRGGEKLFF. DNA for the CDR3: TGTGCCAGCAGCCCTAATGACAGGGGCGGGGAAAAACTGTTTTTT.

The rearrangement uses TRBV5-1 and TRBJ2-7, with TRBD1 matching 9 bases. From germline, CDR1 is SGHRS and CDR2 YFSETQ. The CDR3 consists of 14 residues. The V and J ends lost 4 bases and 4 bases, in that order; junction bases with no gene match: 6. The CDR3 nucleotides read TGCGCCAGCAGCAGTGGACAGGGGATTTACGAGCAGTACTTC. It translates to CASSSGQGIYEQYF.

The chain is built from TRBV5-1 and TRBJ2-5; the D gene is possibly TRBD1 (6 bases). Germline V gene data show CDR1 as SGHRS and CDR2 as YFSETQ. This CDR3 comprises 13 residues. V gave up 3 bases and J gave up 2 bases, with 8 bases separating them. The CDR3 coding sequence is TGCGCCAGCAGCTGGGACATTCAAGAGACCCAGTACTTC. As protein: CASSWDIQETQYF.

This clone was observed a single time. The chain recombines TRBV5-1 with TRBJ1-3; 7 nucleotides agree with TRBD1. Trimming cost V 4 bases and J 4 bases; bases outside gene matches: 11. CDR1 is SGHRS, CDR2 YFSETQ, per germline. The length of the CDR3 is 16 residues. CDR3 sequence: CASSILSGQRGNTIYF. The CDR3 DNA sequence: TGCGCCAGCAGCATTCTTTCGGGACAGAGAGGAAACACCATATATTTT.

The chain couples TRBV5-6 to TRBJ2-3; possibly TRBD1 or TRBD2 for D (5 bases each). The CDR3 totals 15 residues. Germline V CDR1 and CDR2: SGHDT, YYEEEE. Between the trimmed V and J ends, which lost 1 base and 5 bases, there was a span of 14 bases. The CDR3: CASSLPGTMGDTQYF. The CDR3 nucleotides are TGTGCCAGCAGCTTGCCGGGGACCATGGGAGATACGCAGTATTTT. Based on the CDR3 plus reference TRBV5-6 and TRBJ2-3, the full variable domain is DAGVTQSPTHLIKTRGQQVTLRCSPKSGHDTVSWYQQALGQGPQFIFQYYEEEERQRGNFPDRFSGHQFPNYSSELNVNALLLGDSALYLCASSLPGTMGDTQYFGPGTRLTVL.

In DNA, the CDR3 is TGTGCCAGCAGCGTTGAGGGCAGGGTAAATCAGCCCCAGCATTTT. Its protein product is CASSVEGRVNQPQHF. This chain uses TRBV9 with TRBJ1-5; a possible D gene is TRBD1 (5 bases). V dropped 2 bases and J dropped 4 bases, with 13 bases sitting between them. Germline V lookup: CDR1 SGDLS, CDR2 YYNGEE. The CDR3 is 15 residues long.